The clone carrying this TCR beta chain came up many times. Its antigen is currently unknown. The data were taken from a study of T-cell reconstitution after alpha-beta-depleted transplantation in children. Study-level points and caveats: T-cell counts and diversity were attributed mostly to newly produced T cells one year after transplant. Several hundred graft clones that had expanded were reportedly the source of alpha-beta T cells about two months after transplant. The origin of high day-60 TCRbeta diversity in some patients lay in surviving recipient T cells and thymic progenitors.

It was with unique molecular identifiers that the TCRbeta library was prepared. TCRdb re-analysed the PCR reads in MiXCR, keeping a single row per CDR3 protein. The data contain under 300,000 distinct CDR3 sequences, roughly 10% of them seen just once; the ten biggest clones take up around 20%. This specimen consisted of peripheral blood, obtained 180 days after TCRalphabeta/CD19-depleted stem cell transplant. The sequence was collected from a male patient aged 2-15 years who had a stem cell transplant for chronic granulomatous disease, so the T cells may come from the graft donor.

The CDR3 here is CASSLGIQGLNSNQPQHF. Here the CDR3 DNA reads TGTGCCAGCAGCTTGGGTATACAGGGCTTAAATAGCAATCAGCCCCAGCATTTT. The genes are TRBV7-8 and TRBJ1-5; possible D gene TRBD1, 6 bases. Deletions cut 3 bases from V and 0 bases from J, with 18 bases between. The CDR3 extends over 18 amino acids. The germline CDR1 and CDR2 sequences are SGHVS and FQNEAQ.